These T cell receptor beta chains were read from a single sample in a study of T cell changes during pregnancy in multiple sclerosis. The method was immunoSEQ multiplex PCR; TCRdb's version includes in-frame clones alone and lacks a portion of them. The table includes over 55,000 clones, roughly 90% detected once. The sequencing here drew on peripheral blood, taken after pregnancy. Receptor source: a female donor in good health, enrolled as a control in a pregnancy study. CDR3s include the opening cysteine and the closing phenylalanine or tryptophan. The order of the fields is V gene, J gene, CDR3 protein.

TRBV30	TRBJ2-7	CACELAGTGEQYF
TRBV29-1	TRBJ1-3	CSVLSSGNTIYF
TRBV5-1	TRBJ2-1	CASRTGTSGGEQFF
TRBV27	TRBJ2-7	CASSPDRAIWGEQYF
TRBV6-1	TRBJ1-1	CASRTTGGNTEAFF
TRBV6-1	TRBJ2-5	CASRGLAGVSETQYF
TRBV11-3	TRBJ1-1	CASSAGGSEAFF
TRBV4-3	TRBJ1-6	CASSQVPLRTSVNSPLHF
TRBV23-1	TRBJ1-1	CASSQEDRNTEAFF
TRBV7-4	TRBJ1-1	CASSNGQGLERGGSTEAFF
TRBV10-3	TRBJ1-2	CAISERLRGYGYTF
TRBV14	TRBJ2-3	CASSHTLAGSTQYF
TRBV27	TRBJ2-7	CASIAGLGGSSYEQYF
TRBV7-8	TRBJ2-7	CASSFRTGAGEQYF
TRBV19	TRBJ1-1	CASSIVQNEAFF
TRBV5-4	TRBJ2-5	CASSPRGTSGSRETQYF
TRBV6-4	TRBJ2-7	CASSRGLAGVNEQYF
TRBV7-7	TRBJ2-1	CASSAGTGLSYNEQFF
TRBV7-2	TRBJ2-7	CASSPTGSFYEQYF
TRBV12-1	TRBJ2-7	CASSFVPAGNYEQYF
TRBV10-3	TRBJ2-7	CAISGTPGQGNTYEQYF
TRBV19	TRBJ2-2	CASTAGGSNTGELFF
TRBV7-2	TRBJ1-1	CASSPRPRGLGTEAFF
TRBV28	TRBJ2-5	CASSLRLAGTQETQYF
TRBV25-1	TRBJ2-1	CASSEVGGQFSEQFF
TRBV2	TRBJ1-6	CASIGTGVVSGSPLHF
TRBV27	TRBJ2-3	CASAPQESSGDTQYF
TRBV27	TRBJ2-7	CASREIASYEQYF
TRBV14	TRBJ2-2	CASSLSRELFF
TRBV5-6	TRBJ1-5	CASSLRQKNQPQHF
TRBV30	TRBJ2-2	CATNGRGRTGELFF
TRBV9	TRBJ2-2	CASSASSGSGTGELFF
TRBV29-1	TRBJ2-2	CSARDSNTGELFF
TRBV19	TRBJ2-1	CASIDRVNEQFF
TRBV1	TRBJ2-7	CTSRLQNLYEQYF
TRBV5-1	TRBJ2-3	CASSRGQGVPDTQYF
TRBV2	TRBJ2-7	CASSEALDSGEQYF
TRBV18	TRBJ1-2	CASSPLQDYGYTF
TRBV6-5	TRBJ1-3	CASSYLEGGNTIYF
TRBV30	TRBJ2-7	CAWSAGQVYEQYF
TRBV27	TRBJ2-5	CATKSSAEETQYF
TRBV27	TRBJ1-1	CASRSATGQGDRTEAFF
TRBV2	TRBJ2-3	CASSDLAGASTDTQYF
TRBV10-3	TRBJ2-7	CAISEAPLAGSYEQYF
TRBV5-1	TRBJ1-2	CASSPPEEIYGYTF
TRBV5-6	TRBJ2-5	CASSPLEREETQYF
TRBV27	TRBJ2-3	CASSGTTWGADTQYF
TRBV14	TRBJ2-5	CASSPPQGLQETQYF
TRBV5-4	TRBJ1-2	CASSLQGYGYTF
TRBV19	TRBJ2-5	CASSKRDTQETQYF
TRBV19	TRBJ1-3	CASSIQGRSGNTIYF
TRBV19	TRBJ2-1	CASSRGNYNEQFF
TRBV18	TRBJ1-5	CASSPNRGTAQPQHF
TRBV5-6	TRBJ1-4	CASSLVTGGLFF
TRBV7-9	TRBJ1-1	CASSLVPRQLEAFF
TRBV6-5	TRBJ2-3	CASSGVLANTDTQYF
TRBV7-2	TRBJ2-5	CASSLQGGVAGGSGETQYF
TRBV10-3	TRBJ2-7	CAIRETGPQQYF